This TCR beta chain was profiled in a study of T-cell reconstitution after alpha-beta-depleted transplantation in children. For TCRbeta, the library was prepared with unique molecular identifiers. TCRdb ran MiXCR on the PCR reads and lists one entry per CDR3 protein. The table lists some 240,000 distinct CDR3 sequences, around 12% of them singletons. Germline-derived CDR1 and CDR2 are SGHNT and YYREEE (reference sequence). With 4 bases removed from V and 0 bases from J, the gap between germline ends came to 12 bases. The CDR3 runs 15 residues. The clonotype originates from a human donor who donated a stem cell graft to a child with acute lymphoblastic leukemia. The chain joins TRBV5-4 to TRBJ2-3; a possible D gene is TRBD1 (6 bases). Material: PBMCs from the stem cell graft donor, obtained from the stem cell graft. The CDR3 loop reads CASSRTDTSTDTQYF. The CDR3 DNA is TGTGCCAGCAGCCGGACAGATACTAGCACAGATACGCAGTATTTT.